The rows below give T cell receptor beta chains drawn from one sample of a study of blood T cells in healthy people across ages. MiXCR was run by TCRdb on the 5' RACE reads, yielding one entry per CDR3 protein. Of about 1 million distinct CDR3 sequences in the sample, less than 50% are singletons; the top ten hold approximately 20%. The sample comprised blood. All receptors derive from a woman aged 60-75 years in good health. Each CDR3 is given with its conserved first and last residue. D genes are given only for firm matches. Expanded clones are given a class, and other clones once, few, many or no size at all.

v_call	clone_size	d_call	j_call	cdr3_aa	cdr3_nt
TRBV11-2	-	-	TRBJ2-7	CASKADYGYNEQYF	TGTGCCAGCAAGGCGGACTATGGCTACAATGAGCAGTACTTC
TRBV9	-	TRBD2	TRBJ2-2	CASSVGGRAPGELFF	TGTGCCAGCAGCGTAGGCGGGAGGGCCCCCGGGGAGCTGTTTTTT
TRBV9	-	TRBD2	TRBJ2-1	CASSVDGRAQDEQFF	TGTGCCAGCAGCGTAGACGGGAGGGCCCAGGATGAGCAGTTCTTC
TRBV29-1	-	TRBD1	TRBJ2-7	CSVERDSSHEQYF	TGCAGCGTTGAAAGGGACAGTTCCCACGAGCAGTACTTC
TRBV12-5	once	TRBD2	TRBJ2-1	CASGSGRAGGFEQFF	TGTGCTAGTGGTTCGGGACGAGCGGGAGGTTTCGAGCAGTTCTTC
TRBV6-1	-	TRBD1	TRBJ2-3	CARSEYMGTGTDTQYF	TGTGCCCGCAGTGAATATATGGGGACAGGCACGGATACGCAGTATTTT
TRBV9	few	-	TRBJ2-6	CASSVGGTGKGSGANVLTF	TGTGCCAGCAGCGTAGGGGGAACAGGGAAGGGCTCTGGGGCCAACGTCCTGACTTTC
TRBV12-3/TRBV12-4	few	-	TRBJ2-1	CASSLAGEEHNEQFF	TGTGCCAGCAGTTTAGCGGGAGAAGAGCACAATGAGCAGTTCTTC
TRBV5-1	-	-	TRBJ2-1	CASSLDGGNYNERFF	TGCGCCAGCAGCTTGGACGGGGGAAACTACAATGAGCGGTTCTTC
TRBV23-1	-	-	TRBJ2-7	CASSQSGSLALDEQYF	TGCGCCAGCAGTCAATCCGGGAGCCTAGCGCTCGATGAGCAGTACTTC
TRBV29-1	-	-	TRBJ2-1	CSVEKDAGNEQFF	TGCAGCGTTGAAAAAGATGCAGGCAATGAGCAGTTCTTC
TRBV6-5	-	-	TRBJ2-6	CASRLRGANVLTF	TGTGCCAGCCGACTTCGTGGGGCCAACGTCCTGACTTTC
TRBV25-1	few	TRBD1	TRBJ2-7	CASSGGTGGSYEQYF	TGTGCCAGCAGTGGAGGGACAGGGGGTTCCTACGAGCAGTACTTC
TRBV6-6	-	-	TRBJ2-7	CASRLDFGSYEQYF	TGTGCCAGCAGGCTAGATTTCGGATCCTACGAGCAGTACTTC
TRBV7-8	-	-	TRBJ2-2	CASSLGRMNTGELFF	TGTGCCAGCAGCTTGGGACGAATGAACACCGGGGAGCTGTTTTTT
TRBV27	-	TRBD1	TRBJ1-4	CASKPDREDNEKLFF	TGTGCCAGCAAACCCGACAGGGAGGATAATGAAAAACTGTTTTTT
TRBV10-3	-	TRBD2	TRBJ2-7	CAISSGTTSYEQYF	TGTGCCATCAGCTCCGGGACTACCAGCTACGAGCAGTACTTC
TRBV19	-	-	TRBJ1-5	CASSMLQVIVSGNQPQHF	TGTGCCAGTAGTATGCTACAGGTTATTGTTTCTGGCAATCAGCCCCAGCATTTT
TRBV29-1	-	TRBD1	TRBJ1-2	CSVTGQGMNYGYTF	TGCAGCGTTACGGGACAGGGAATGAACTATGGCTACACCTTC
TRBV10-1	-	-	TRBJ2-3	CASSESPIRQYF	TGCGCCAGCAGTGAGTCGCCCATCCGACAGTATTTT
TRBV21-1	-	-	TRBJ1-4	CASSKEDRAYEKLFF	TGTGCCAGCAGCAAAGAAGACAGGGCTTATGAAAAACTGTTTTTT
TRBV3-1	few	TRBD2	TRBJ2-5	CASRGVAGGPLETQYF	TGTGCCAGCAGAGGGGTAGCGGGAGGGCCGTTGGAGACCCAGTACTTC
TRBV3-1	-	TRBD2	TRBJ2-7	CASSQTSGKTYEQYF	TGTGCCAGCAGCCAAACTAGCGGGAAAACCTACGAGCAGTACTTC
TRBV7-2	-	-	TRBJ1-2	CASSLAGPAYGYTF	TGTGCCAGCAGCTTAGCGGGGCCGGCCTATGGCTACACCTTC
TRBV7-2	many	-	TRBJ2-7	CASSLSAGEQYF	TGTGCCAGCAGCTTATCGGCGGGGGAGCAGTACTTC
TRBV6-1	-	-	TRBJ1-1	CASSEAQELDTEAFF	TGTGCCAGCAGTGAAGCTCAGGAACTCGACACTGAAGCTTTCTTT
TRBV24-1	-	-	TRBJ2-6	CATSDFPSSGASVLTF	TGTGCCACCAGTGATTTCCCATCCTCTGGGGCCAGCGTCCTGACTTTC
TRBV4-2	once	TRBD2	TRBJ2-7	CASSLGLAGGKHEQYF	TGTGCCAGCAGCTTGGGACTAGCGGGGGGAAAACACGAGCAGTACTTC
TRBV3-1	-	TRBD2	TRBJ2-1	CASSQVAGTSGNEQFF	TGTGCCAGCAGCCAAGTCGCCGGGACTAGCGGGAATGAGCAGTTCTTC
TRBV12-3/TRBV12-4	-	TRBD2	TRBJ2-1	CASSLWRETDEQFF	TGTGCCAGCAGTTTATGGCGGGAGACCGATGAGCAGTTCTTC
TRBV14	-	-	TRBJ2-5	CASSQSLALYNEQYF	TGTGCCAGCAGCCAATCTCTAGCCCTCTACAATGAGCAGTACTTC
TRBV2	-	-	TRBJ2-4	CASNSQGIVKNIQYF	TGTGCCAGCAACAGCCAGGGGATTGTCAAAAACATTCAGTACTTC
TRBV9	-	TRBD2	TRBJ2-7	CASSTSGSPAYNEQYF	TGTGCCAGCAGTACTAGCGGGAGTCCAGCCTACAATGAGCAGTACTTC
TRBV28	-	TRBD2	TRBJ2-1	CASSPLAESYNEQFF	TGTGCCAGCAGTCCTCTAGCGGAGTCCTACAATGAGCAGTTCTTC
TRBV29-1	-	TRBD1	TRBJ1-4	CSVDPTGRNEKLFF	TGCAGCGTGGATCCGACAGGGAGGAATGAAAAACTGTTTTTT
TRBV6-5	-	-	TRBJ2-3	CASRPSGHPSGDTQYF	TGTGCCAGCAGACCCTCGGGACATCCTTCGGGAGATACGCAGTATTTT
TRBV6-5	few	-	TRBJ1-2	CASVGIGYGYTF	TGTGCCAGCGTCGGTATCGGCTATGGCTACACCTTC
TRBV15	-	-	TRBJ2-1	CATSELVNSYNEQFF	TGTGCCACCAGCGAACTAGTTAACTCCTACAATGAGCAGTTCTTC
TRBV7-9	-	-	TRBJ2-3	CASSFDREGLDTQYF	TGTGCCAGCAGCTTTGACAGGGAGGGACTTGATACGCAGTATTTT
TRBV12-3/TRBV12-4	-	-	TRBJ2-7	CASSPQGPPQYF	TGTGCCAGCAGTCCCCAGGGGCCTCCGCAGTACTTC
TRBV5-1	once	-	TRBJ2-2	CASSLNPANTGELFF	TGCGCCAGCAGCTTGAACCCGGCGAACACCGGGGAGCTGTTTTTT
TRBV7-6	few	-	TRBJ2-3	CASSRIGGRDTQYF	TGTGCCAGCAGCAGGATTGGGGGACGGGATACGCAGTATTTT